The rows below give T cell receptor beta chains drawn from one sample of a study of beta chain features in type 1 diabetes. Profiled with immunoSEQ multiplex PCR; TCRdb holds only in-frame clones, not every one. The sample has around 310,000 clones; about 13% are singletons. Sample: naive CD4+ T cells from blood. The receptors come from a woman in her late teens or twenties with type 1 diabetes. Each CDR3 is given with its conserved first and last residue. D genes are given only for firm matches. Expanded clones are given a class, and other clones once, few, many or no size at all.

-,TRBJ1-5,TRBV29-1,TRBD1,TGCAGCGTTTTGACAGGGTTAGGTCAGCCCCAGCATTTT,CSVLTGLGQPQHF
-,TRBJ2-7,TRBV5-1,-,TGCGCCAGCAGCCCTGGAGACAGATCGGGCGAGCAGTACTTC,CASSPGDRSGEQYF
-,TRBJ2-2,TRBV28,-,TGTGCCAGTCGTAGCCTCACCGGGGAGCTGTTTTTT,CASRSLTGELFF
-,TRBJ1-4,TRBV12-5,TRBD1,TGTGCTAGTGGTTTGCCGAAACAGGGGTATGAAAAACTGTTTTTT,CASGLPKQGYEKLFF
few,TRBJ2-1,TRBV18,TRBD2,TGTGCCAGCTCACCCCCCGGACTAGCGGGAGGGGGTGAGCAGTTCTTC,CASSPPGLAGGGEQFF
few,TRBJ1-2,TRBV28,-,TGTGCCAGCAGGCGGACACATGGCTACACCTTC,CASRRTHGYTF
-,TRBJ1-4,TRBV23-1,-,TGCGCCAGCAGTCTTCTTTACAGGAATGAAAAACTGTTTTTT,CASSLLYRNEKLFF
few,TRBJ1-2,TRBV9,-,TGTGCCAGCAGCCCACTGGGGGGGAACTATGGCTACACCTTC,CASSPLGGNYGYTF
few,TRBJ1-1,TRBV29-1,-,TGCAGCGTTACATTAGGGGGATACACTGAAGCTTTCTTT,CSVTLGGYTEAFF
-,TRBJ2-5,TRBV11-2,-,TGTGCCAGCAGCCGAGGTCCTCCCCAAGAGACCCAGTACTTC,CASSRGPPQETQYF
few,TRBJ2-1,TRBV29-1,TRBD2,TGCAGCGTCCGACTAGCGAATCGAAACAATGAGCAGTTCTTC,CSVRLANRNNEQFF
-,TRBJ1-1,TRBV5-1,-,TGCGCCAGCAGCTCGGTCACAGGGACCACTGAAGCTTTCTTT,CASSSVTGTTEAFF
-,TRBJ2-1,TRBV20-1,-,TGCAGTGCTAGTCGGAGTGAGCAGTTCTTC,CSASRSEQFF
-,TRBJ2-1,TRBV28,TRBD2,TGTGCCAGCAGCCTTAGCGGGAATGGCTACAATGAGCAGTTCTTC,CASSLSGNGYNEQFF
few,TRBJ1-3,TRBV6-1,-,TGTGCCAGCAGACCCGGTACTTCTGGAAACACCATATATTTT,CASRPGTSGNTIYF
-,TRBJ2-5,TRBV7-8,-,TGTGCCAGCAGCCCCCAAGGGGTAGGGGAGACCCAGTACTTC,CASSPQGVGETQYF
-,TRBJ2-5,TRBV5-1,TRBD2,TGCGCCAGCAGCTTGGTCCTAGCGGAACAAGAGACCCAGTACTTC,CASSLVLAEQETQYF
few,TRBJ2-7,TRBV6-5,TRBD2,TGTGCCACAACTAGCGGGACCTCCTACGAGCAGTACTTC,CATTSGTSYEQYF
few,TRBJ1-2,TRBV2,-,TGTGCCAGCAGGGGGGGGACTTCCCAGGAGTTCTATGGCTACACCTTC,CASRGGTSQEFYGYTF
few,TRBJ1-2,TRBV19,-,TGTGCCAGTAGTAAAAGACAGAACCCTAACTATGGCTACACCTTC,CASSKRQNPNYGYTF
few,TRBJ2-2,TRBV9,TRBD2,TGTGCCAGCAGCTTTAGCGGGAGGGGCACCGGGGAGCTGTTTTTT,CASSFSGRGTGELFF
few,TRBJ2-5,TRBV5-5,-,TGTGCCAGCAACCTATACCGGGACTACCAAGAGACCCAGTACTTC,CASNLYRDYQETQYF
-,TRBJ2-1,TRBV18,-,TGTGCCAGCTCACCAGCCCCGGGTTGGGAGCAGTTCTTC,CASSPAPGWEQFF
-,TRBJ2-1,TRBV7-9,TRBD2,TGTGCCAGCAGCCCAGTGACTAGCGGGAGTTCGGGTGAGCAGTTCTTC,CASSPVTSGSSGEQFF
few,TRBJ2-5,TRBV28,-,TGTGCCAGCAGCCAGACAGATCAAGAGACCCAGTACTTC,CASSQTDQETQYF
-,TRBJ2-3,TRBV5-1,-,TGCGCCAGCAGCTTGATCGCGGGCACAGATACGCAGTATTTT,CASSLIAGTDTQYF
-,TRBJ2-7,TRBV28,TRBD1,TGTGCCAGCAGCCGACCCGGACAGGGGTACGAGCAGTACTTC,CASSRPGQGYEQYF
-,TRBJ2-2,TRBV7-9,-,TGTGCCAGCAGCTTAGCGGTTTCTAGCGAGAACACCGGGGAGCTGTTTTTT,CASSLAVSSENTGELFF
-,TRBJ2-1,TRBV28,TRBD2,TGTGCCAGCAGTCCCGGGACTAGCGGAAACAATGAGCAGTTCTTC,CASSPGTSGNNEQFF
-,TRBJ2-7,TRBV27,TRBD2,TGTGCCAGCAAAGAGCGGGAGGGCGAGCAGTACTTC,CASKEREGEQYF
few,TRBJ2-1,TRBV30,-,TGTGCCTGGATCCCCGGGCGGAGGGAGGCTTACAATGAGCAGTTCTTC,CAWIPGRREAYNEQFF
-,TRBJ2-1,TRBV28,-,TGTGCCAGCAGTCCCCCGGCGGGTCCCTTTCAGTTCTTC,CASSPPAGPFQFF
few,TRBJ1-1,TRBV7-9,-,TGTGCCAGCAGCTTTCAGGGCAAGAACACTGAAGCTTTCTTT,CASSFQGKNTEAFF
few,TRBJ2-7,TRBV28,TRBD1,TGTGCCAGCACTGAACCGGGACAGGGGGCATTCGAGCAGTACTTC,CASTEPGQGAFEQYF
few,TRBJ2-1,TRBV5-4,TRBD2,TGTGCCAGCCCCCGGTTAGGGCGGGAGCCCTACAATGAGCAGTTCTTC,CASPRLGREPYNEQFF
few,TRBJ1-1,TRBV30,-,TGTGCCTGGTCGGCGGGATGGAGGACTGAAGCTTTCTTT,CAWSAGWRTEAFF
-,TRBJ1-1,TRBV21-1,-,TGTGCCAGCAGGTTACGAGGGACAGGTGATTCGAACACTGAAGCTTTCTTT,CASRLRGTGDSNTEAFF
few,TRBJ2-1,TRBV6-6,-,TGTGCCAGCAGTTACATCGGGGATGAGCAGTTCTTC,CASSYIGDEQFF
few,TRBJ2-5,TRBV13,TRBD1,TGTGCCAGCAGCATACAGGGGCGAGAGACCCAGTACTTC,CASSIQGRETQYF
-,TRBJ2-7,TRBV18,-,TGTGCCAGCTCACCATACGTAGCGGTTACCTCCTACGAGCAGTACTTC,CASSPYVAVTSYEQYF
few,TRBJ2-1,TRBV7-2,TRBD2,TGTGCCAGCAGCACTAGGGGACTAGCGGGAGGGAAATACAATGAGCAGTTCTTC,CASSTRGLAGGKYNEQFF
-,TRBJ2-3,TRBV28,-,TGTGCCAGCAGTCAGGGGCCATACACAGATACGCAGTATTTT,CASSQGPYTDTQYF
-,TRBJ2-5,TRBV18,-,TGTGCCAGCTCACCCGACATAGGAGAGACCCAGTACTTC,CASSPDIGETQYF